The clone carrying this T cell receptor beta chain was observed a handful of times. Antigen unknown. Clinical symptoms, serum thyroxine, TRAb, thyroid ultrasound and orbital computed tomography established diagnosis. This sample was included in a study of T cells in Graves' hyperthyroidism and ophthalmopathy. General study points: A 13 V-J model separated ophthalmopathy from stable hyperthyroidism.

Regions amplified from RNA transcripts were the TCR beta CDR3 regions. The HTBI set primed first-round TCR CDR3 RT-PCR. Using its own MiXCR run on the multiplex PCR reads, TCRdb lists one record per CDR3 protein. The sample shows about 360,000 distinct CDR3 sequences, 13% of them seen only once. CDR1 and CDR2 (germline): SGHVS, FNYEAQ. The length of the CDR3 is 15 residues. The germline V and J ends were trimmed by 0 bases and 4 bases, with 13 bases remaining between them. The J gene is TRBJ2-7, the V gene TRBV7-6, with D perhaps TRBD2 (5 bases). The sequence derives from a man in his thirties or forties with Graves' hyperthyroidism that later progressed to Graves' ophthalmopathy. Specimen: blood. The CDR3 is CASSLAPGKVYEQYF. As DNA, the CDR3 is TGTGCCAGCAGCTTAGCCCCGGGGAAGGTTTACGAGCAGTACTTC.